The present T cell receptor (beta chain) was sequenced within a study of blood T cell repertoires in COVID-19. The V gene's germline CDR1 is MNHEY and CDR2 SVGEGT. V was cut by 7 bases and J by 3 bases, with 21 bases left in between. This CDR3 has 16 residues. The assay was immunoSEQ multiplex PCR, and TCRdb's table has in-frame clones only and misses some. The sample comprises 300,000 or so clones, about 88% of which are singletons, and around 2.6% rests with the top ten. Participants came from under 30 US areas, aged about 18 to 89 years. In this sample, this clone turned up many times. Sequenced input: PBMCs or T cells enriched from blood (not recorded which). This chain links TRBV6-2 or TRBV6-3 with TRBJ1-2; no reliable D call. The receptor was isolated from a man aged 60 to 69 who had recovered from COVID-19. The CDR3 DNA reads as TGTGCCAGCATCCCTGCGGGTGCGACGATGGACTATGGCTACACCTTC. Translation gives CASIPAGATMDYGYTF.